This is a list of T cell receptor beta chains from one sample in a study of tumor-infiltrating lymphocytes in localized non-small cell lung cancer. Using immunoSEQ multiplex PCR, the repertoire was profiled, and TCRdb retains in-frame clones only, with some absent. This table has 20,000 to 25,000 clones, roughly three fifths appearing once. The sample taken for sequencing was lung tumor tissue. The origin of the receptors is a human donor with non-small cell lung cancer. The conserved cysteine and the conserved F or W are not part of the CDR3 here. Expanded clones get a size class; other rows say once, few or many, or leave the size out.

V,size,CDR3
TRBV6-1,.,ASGRRLEKLF
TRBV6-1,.,ASSARSWDGYT
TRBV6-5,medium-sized,ASRSPSRTGETQY
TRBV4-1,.,ASSPRRAGGETQY
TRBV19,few,ASSPGLANEQF
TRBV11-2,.,ASSFNVRGTEAF
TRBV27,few,ASSLGTSGSKQF
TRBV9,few,ASSVRTSGRNGELF
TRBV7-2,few,ASSLQTGPYNEQF
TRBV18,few,ASSPGPENEKLF
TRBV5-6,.,ASSWGVGYETQY
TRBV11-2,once,ASSLDLGYTDTQY
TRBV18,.,ASSQTSGSTYEQY
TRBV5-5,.,ASSLGYGGTGSNYGYT
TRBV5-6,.,ASIRLGLDEQY
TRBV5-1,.,ASSLGFFGDTDTQY
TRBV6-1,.,AIRDVRDTQY
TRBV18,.,ASSPQRVGDQETQY
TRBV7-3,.,ASSSGDSRQF
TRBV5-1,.,ASSLNRDRGRMSTEAF
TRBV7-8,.,ASSLGVQRGETQY
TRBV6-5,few,ASSSRGRGTEAF
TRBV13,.,ASTSTRTTSDTQY
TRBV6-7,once,ASRRAGPNQGEQY
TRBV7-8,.,ASSLDSSYEQY
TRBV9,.,ASSVATGGFYGYT
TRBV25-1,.,ASSELERELYADTQY
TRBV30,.,AWTRDGRGTEAF
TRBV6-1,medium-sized,ASSEESGYGSEAF
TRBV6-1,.,ASSLAVYNEQF
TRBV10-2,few,ASSEFGGRTGEAF
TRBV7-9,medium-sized,ASTTSNADTIY
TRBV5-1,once,ASSSGLQEKLF
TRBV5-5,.,ASSQDSGGYT
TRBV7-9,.,ASSLQDSLIYEQY
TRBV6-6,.,ASSKTSGGSYNEQF
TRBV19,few,ASSIEGQGYEQY
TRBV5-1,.,ASRPTGTGDYNEQF
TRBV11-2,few,ASSTRITSGRYPTYEQY
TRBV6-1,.,ACTIPPNTEAF
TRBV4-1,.,ASSHRASFMGRMNTEAF
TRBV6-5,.,ASSYSRSSGNTIY
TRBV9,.,ASSVGGTGMREQF
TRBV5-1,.,ASSLVTPSGTNEKLF
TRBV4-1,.,ASSQDIQGRYYGYT
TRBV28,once,ASSLGGTPPEQY